The TCR beta chain under discussion was sequenced for a study of cytomegalovirus exposure and HLA in healthy donors. Whole-study context: Among the 300 to 400 donors who were genotyped, roughly 76% fell in the genetic ancestry cluster that is associated with self-reported Caucasian donors. Notes on the study in general: Within a later analysis, the majority of CMV-associated TCR beta chains appeared HLA-restricted. Some V segments, TRBV6-2 and TRBV6-3 among them, were indistinguishable and were therefore excluded. TCR beta sequences reportedly predicted most subjects' HLA-A and HLA-B alleles accurately.

Germline-derived CDR1 and CDR2 are MDHEN and SYDVKM. The ends lost 3 bases at V and 4 bases at J; junction bases unmatched: 6. CDR3 length: 15 amino acids. About this clone itself: Its antigen is not identified.

Amplification used 60 Vbeta primers and 13 Jbeta primers. The repertoire was sequenced with immunoSEQ multiplex PCR; TCRdb's copy has only in-frame clones and lacks some. The table shows over 85,000 clones, with around 86% occurring only once. The sample taken for sequencing was PBMCs. This TCR was recovered from a female donor in good health and CMV-seropositive. V usage is TRBV28 and J usage is TRBJ1-3; TRBD1 aligns across 7 bases. CDR3 amino acids: CASSLGQNWGNTIYF. The CDR3 region has the DNA TGTGCCAGCAGTTTGGGACAGAACTGGGGAAACACCATATATTTT.